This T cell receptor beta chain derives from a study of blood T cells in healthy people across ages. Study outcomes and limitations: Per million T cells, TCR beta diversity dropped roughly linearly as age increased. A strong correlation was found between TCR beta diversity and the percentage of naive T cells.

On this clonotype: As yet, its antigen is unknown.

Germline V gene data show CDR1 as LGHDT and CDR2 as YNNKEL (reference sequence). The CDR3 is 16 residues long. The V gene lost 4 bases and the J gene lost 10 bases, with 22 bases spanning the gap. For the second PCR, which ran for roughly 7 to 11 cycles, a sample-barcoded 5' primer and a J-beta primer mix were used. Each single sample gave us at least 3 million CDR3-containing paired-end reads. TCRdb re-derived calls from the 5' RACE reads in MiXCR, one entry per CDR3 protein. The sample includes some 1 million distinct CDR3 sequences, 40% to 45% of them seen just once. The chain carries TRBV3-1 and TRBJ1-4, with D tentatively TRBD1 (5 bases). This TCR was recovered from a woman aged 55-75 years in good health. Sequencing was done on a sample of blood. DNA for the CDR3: TGTGCCAGCAGCCCAGAGGGGCAGAGTAGTTTTGGAAAACTGTTTTTT. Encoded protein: CASSPEGQSSFGKLFF.